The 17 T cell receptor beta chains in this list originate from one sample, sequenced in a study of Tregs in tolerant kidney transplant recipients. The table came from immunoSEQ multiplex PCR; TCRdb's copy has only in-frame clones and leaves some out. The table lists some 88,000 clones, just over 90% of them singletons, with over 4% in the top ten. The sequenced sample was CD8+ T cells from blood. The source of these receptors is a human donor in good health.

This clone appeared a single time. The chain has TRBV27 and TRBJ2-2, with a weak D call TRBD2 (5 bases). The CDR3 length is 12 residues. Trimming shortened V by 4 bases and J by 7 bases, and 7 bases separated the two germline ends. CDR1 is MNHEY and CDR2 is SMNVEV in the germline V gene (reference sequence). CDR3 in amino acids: CASSWTGGELFF. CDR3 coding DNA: TGTGCCAGCAGTTGGACTGGCGGGGAGCTGTTTTTT.

The DNA for the CDR3 is TGTGCCAGCAGTTTATACGGACAGGGGAGGTCTGAAGCTTTCTTT. It specifies CASSLYGQGRSEAFF. This chain joins TRBV27 and TRBJ1-1, with 9 bases lining up with TRBD1. Germline V gives CDR1 MNHEY, CDR2 SMNVEV (reference sequence). CDR3 size: 15 residues. J gave up 6 bases and V 1 base, and 6 bases lay outside the gene matches.

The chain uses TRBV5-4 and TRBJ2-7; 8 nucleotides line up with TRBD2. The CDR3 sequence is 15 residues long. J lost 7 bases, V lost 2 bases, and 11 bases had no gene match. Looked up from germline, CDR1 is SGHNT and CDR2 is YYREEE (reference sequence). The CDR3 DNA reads TGTGCCAGCAGCTTTGGGGCGGGAGGCCCGGGGGAGCAGTACTTC. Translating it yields CASSFGAGGPGEQYF.

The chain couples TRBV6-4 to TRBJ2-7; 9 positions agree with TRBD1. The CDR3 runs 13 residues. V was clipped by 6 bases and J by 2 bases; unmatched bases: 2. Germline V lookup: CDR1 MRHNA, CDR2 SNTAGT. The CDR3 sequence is CASRGTGPYEQYF. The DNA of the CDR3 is TGTGCCAGCAGGGGGACAGGGCCCTACGAGCAGTACTTC.

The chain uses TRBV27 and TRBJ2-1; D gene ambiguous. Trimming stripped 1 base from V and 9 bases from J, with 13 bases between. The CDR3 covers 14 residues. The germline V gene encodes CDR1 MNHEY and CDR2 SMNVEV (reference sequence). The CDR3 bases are TGTGCCAGCAGTTTATGGGGAACGGCGAGTGAGCAGTTCTTC. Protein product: CASSLWGTASEQFF.

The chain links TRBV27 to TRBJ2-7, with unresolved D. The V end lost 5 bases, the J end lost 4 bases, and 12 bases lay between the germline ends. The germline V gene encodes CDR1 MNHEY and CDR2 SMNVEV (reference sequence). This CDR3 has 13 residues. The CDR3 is CASSLTVGYEQYF. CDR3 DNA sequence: TGTGCCAGCAGTCTGACGGTGGGTTACGAGCAGTACTTC.

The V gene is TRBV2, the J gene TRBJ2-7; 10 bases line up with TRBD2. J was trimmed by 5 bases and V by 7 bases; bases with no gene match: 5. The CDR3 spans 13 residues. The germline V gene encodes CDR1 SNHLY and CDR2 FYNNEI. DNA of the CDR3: TGTGCCAGCAATGGACTAGCGGACCACGAGCAGTACTTC. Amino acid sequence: CASNGLADHEQYF.

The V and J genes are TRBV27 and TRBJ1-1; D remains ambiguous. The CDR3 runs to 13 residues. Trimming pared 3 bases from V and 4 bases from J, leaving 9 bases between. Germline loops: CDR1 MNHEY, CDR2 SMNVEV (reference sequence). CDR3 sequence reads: CASSFSVGTEAFF. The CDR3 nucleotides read TGTGCCAGCAGTTTTTCAGTGGGCACTGAAGCTTTCTTT.

The CDR3 loop is CASSLSNKGLVYEQYF. The CDR3 DNA follows: TGTGCCAGCAGTTTATCCAACAAAGGACTAGTCTACGAGCAGTACTTC. The V call is TRBV27, the J call TRBJ2-7; 7 positions match TRBD2. The CDR3 length is 16 residues. CDR1 and CDR2 (germline): MNHEY, SMNVEV (reference sequence). Trimming at V came to 0 bases and at J to 3 bases, leaving 8 bases not matched to a gene.

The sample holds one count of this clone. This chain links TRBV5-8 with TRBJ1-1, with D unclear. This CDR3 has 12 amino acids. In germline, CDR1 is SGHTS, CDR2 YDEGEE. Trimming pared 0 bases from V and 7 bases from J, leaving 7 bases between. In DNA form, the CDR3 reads TGTGCCAGCAGCTTGGCCGGACTTGAAGCTTTCTTT. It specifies CASSLAGLEAFF.

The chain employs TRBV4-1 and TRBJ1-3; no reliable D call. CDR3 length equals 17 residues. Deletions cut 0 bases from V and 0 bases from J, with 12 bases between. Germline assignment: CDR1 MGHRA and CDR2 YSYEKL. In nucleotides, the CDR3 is TGCGCCAGCAGCCAAGAAGAGCCGATAAGCTCTGGAAACACCATATATTTT. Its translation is CASSQEEPISSGNTIYF.

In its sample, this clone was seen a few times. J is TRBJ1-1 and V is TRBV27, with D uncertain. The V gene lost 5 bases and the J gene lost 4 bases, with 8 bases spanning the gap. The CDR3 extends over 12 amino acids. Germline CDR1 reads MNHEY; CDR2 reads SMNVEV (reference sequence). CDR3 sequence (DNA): TGTGCCAGCAGTCCTGGGAGCACTGAAGCTTTCTTT. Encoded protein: CASSPGSTEAFF.

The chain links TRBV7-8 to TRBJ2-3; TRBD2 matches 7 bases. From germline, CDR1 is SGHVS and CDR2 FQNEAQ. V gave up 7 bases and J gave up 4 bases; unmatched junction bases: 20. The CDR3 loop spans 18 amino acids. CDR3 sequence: CASTSHPQKRDRADTQYF. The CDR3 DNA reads TGTGCCAGCACCTCCCACCCTCAAAAGCGGGATAGGGCAGATACGCAGTATTTT.

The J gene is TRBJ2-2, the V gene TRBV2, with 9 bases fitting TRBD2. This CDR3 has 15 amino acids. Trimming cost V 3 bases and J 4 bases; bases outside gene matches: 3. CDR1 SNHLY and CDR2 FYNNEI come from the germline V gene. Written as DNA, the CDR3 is TGTGCCAGCAGTGAGAGCGGGGGGCCCACCGGGGAGCTGTTTTTT. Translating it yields CASSESGGPTGELFF.

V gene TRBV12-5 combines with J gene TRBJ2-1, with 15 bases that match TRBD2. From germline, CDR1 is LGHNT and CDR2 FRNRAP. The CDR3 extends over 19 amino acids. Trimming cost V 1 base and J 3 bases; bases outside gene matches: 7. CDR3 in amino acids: CASGLGGLAGGPNYNEQFF. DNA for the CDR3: TGTGCTAGTGGTTTGGGAGGACTAGCGGGAGGGCCTAACTACAATGAGCAGTTCTTC.

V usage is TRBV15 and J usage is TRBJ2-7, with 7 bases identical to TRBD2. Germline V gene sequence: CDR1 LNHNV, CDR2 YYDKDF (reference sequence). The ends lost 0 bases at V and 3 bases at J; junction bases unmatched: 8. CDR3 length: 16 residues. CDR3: CATSRDLAEMNYEQYF. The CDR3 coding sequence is TGTGCCACCAGCAGAGATCTAGCGGAGATGAACTACGAGCAGTACTTC.

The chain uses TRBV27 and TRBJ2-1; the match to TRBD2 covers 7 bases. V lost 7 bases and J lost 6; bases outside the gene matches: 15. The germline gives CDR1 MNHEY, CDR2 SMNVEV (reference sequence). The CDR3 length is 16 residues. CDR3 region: CASTLLWGEGPNEQFF. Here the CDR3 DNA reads TGTGCCAGCACCTTACTATGGGGGGAGGGCCCCAATGAGCAGTTCTTC.